Presented here are 5 T cell receptor beta chains from one specimen sequenced in a study of a mutant IDH1 vaccine in newly diagnosed glioma. The time point denotes: baseline, week 1 (first vaccination visit). Treatment reported: pre-vaccination baseline after standard-of-care therapy. Sequenced by immunoSEQ multiplex PCR; TCRdb stores in-frame clones only, minus some. The data show over 80,000 clones, with approximately 90% seen just once and less than 0.65% held by the top ten. The input for sequencing was PBMCs, taken from a glioma patient treated with radiotherapy, temozolomide or both. These receptors were obtained from a woman between 50 and 59 years old with glioma.

The chain couples TRBV28 to TRBJ2-3, with 12 bases aligning to TRBD2. CDR3 size: 15 residues. V shed 2 bases and J 6 bases; nucleotides not matched to a gene: 3. The germline V gene encodes CDR1 MDHEN and CDR2 SYDVKM. The CDR3 sequence is CASSLLAGGPDTQYF. The CDR3 DNA reads TGTGCCAGCAGTTTACTAGCGGGAGGGCCGGATACGCAGTATTTT.

The V call is TRBV12-5, the J call TRBJ2-5; D might be TRBD1 or TRBD2, each matching 5 bases. CDR1 is LGHNT, CDR2 FRNRAP, per germline. V lost 0 bases and J 3 bases, leaving 14 bases between the germline ends. This CDR3 is built from 16 residues. The CDR3 sequence is CASGLVVGTPEETQYF. The CDR3 DNA is TGTGCTAGTGGTTTGGTAGTTGGGACCCCCGAAGAGACCCAGTACTTC.

The chain links TRBV7-9 to TRBJ2-5, with 10 bases lining up with TRBD1. There are 14 residues in the CDR3. V lost 8 bases and J lost 3; bases outside the gene matches: 6. Germline V lookup: CDR1 SEHNR, CDR2 FQNEAQ (reference sequence). CDR3: CASPGQGDEETQYF. The CDR3 DNA is TGTGCCAGCCCCGGACAGGGGGATGAAGAGACCCAGTACTTC.

The rearrangement uses TRBV6-1 and TRBJ2-7; maybe TRBD1 (6 bases). V shed 6 bases and J shed 1 base, with 16 bases lying between them. The CDR3 loop spans 15 amino acids. Germline V gene lookup returns CDR1 MNHNS and CDR2 SASEGT. The CDR3 loop reads CASRPTGPYSYEQYF. The CDR3, as DNA: TGTGCCAGCAGACCCACAGGGCCGTATTCCTACGAGCAGTACTTC.

V is TRBV19 and J is TRBJ2-5; the match to TRBD1 covers 7 bases. J lost 2 bases, V lost 1 base, and 1 base had no gene match. The CDR3 covers 14 residues. Germline loops: CDR1 LNHDA, CDR2 SQIVND (reference sequence). The CDR3 DNA reads TGTGCCAGTAGTATAGGGACAGGACAAGAGACCCAGTACTTC. It is translated as CASSIGTGQETQYF.